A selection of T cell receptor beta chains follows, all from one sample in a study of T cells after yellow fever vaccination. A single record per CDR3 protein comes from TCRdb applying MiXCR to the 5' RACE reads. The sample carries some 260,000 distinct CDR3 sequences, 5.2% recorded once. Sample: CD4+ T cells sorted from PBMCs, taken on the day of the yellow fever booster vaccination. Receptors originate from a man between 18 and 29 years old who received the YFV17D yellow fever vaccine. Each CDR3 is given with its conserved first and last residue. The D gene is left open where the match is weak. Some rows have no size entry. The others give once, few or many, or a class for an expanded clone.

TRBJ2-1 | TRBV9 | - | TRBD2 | CASSVGIAGPNEQFF | TGTGCCAGCAGCGTAGGAATAGCGGGGCCCAATGAGCAGTTCTTC
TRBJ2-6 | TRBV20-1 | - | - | CSARDRFAGANVLTF | TGCAGTGCTAGAGATCGGTTCGCGGGGGCCAACGTCCTGACTTTC
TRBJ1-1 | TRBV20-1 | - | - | CSARSGIGTGAFF | TGCAGTGCTAGATCAGGGATAGGCACTGGAGCTTTCTTT
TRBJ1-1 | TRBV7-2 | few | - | CASSRDGRNTEAFF | TGTGCCAGCAGCCGGGACGGGCGGAACACTGAAGCTTTCTTT
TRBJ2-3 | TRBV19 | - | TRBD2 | CASRKGTSEYTDTQYF | TGTGCCAGTAGAAAAGGGACTAGCGAGTACACAGATACGCAGTATTTT
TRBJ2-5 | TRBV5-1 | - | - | CASRRELSETQYF | TGCGCCAGCAGGCGGGAATTGTCAGAGACCCAGTACTTC
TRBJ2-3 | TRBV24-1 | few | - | CATSDRAPPDTQYF | TGTGCCACCAGTGACCGCGCCCCCCCAGATACGCAGTATTTT
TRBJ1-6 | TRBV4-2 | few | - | CASSQGLSDGNSPLHF | TGTGCCAGCAGCCAAGGTCTTTCGGACGGTAATTCACCCCTCCACTTT
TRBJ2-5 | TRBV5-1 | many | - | CASSFARSYQETQYF | TGCGCCAGCAGCTTCGCCCGATCCTACCAAGAGACCCAGTACTTC
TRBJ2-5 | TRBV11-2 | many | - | CASSLGRQETQYF | TGTGCCAGCAGCTTAGGCCGGCAAGAGACCCAGTACTTC
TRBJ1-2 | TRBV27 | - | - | CASGKEGLYYGYTF | TGTGCCAGCGGGAAAGAAGGCCTTTACTATGGCTACACCTTC
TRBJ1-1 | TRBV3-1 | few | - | CASSTQTNTEAFF | TGTGCCAGCTCCACACAGACGAACACTGAAGCTTTCTTT
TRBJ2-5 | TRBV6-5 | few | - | CASSYSEMETQYF | TGTGCCAGCAGTTACTCCGAAATGGAGACCCAGTACTTC
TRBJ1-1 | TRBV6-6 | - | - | CASTGRLGTEAFF | TGTGCCAGCACAGGAAGGCTCGGGACTGAAGCTTTCTTT
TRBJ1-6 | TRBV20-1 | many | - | CSARDERYNSPLHF | TGCAGTGCTAGAGATGAGCGGTATAATTCACCCCTCCACTTT
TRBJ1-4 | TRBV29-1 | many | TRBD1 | CSVGTGQGDEKLFF | TGCAGCGTTGGGACGGGACAGGGCGATGAAAAACTGTTTTTT
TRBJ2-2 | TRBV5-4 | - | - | CASRGDQNYGELFF | TGTGCCAGCAGGGGGGATCAGAACTACGGGGAGCTGTTTTTT
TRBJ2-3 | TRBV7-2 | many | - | CASSLVADPVQYF | TGTGCCAGCAGCTTAGTTGCGGACCCTGTGCAGTATTTT
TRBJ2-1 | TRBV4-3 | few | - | CASSQDFLLAKAYNEQFF | TGCGCCAGCAGCCAAGACTTTCTTCTAGCGAAGGCCTACAATGAGCAGTTCTTC
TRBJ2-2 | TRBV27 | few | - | CASSSYRRGVTGELFF | TGTGCCAGCAGTTCCTACAGAAGGGGGGTCACCGGGGAGCTGTTTTTT
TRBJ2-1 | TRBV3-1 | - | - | CASSPEGGTFNEQFF | TGTGCCAGCAGCCCGGAGGGGGGCACTTTCAATGAGCAGTTCTTC
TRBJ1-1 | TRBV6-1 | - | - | CASRRDGMNTEAFF | TGTGCCAGCAGAAGAGACGGAATGAACACTGAAGCTTTCTTT
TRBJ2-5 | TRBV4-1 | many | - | CASSHSGPQETQYF | TGCGCCAGCAGCCACTCGGGACCGCAGGAGACCCAGTACTTC
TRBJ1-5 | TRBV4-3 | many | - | CASSQDFNQPQHF | TGCGCCAGCAGCCAAGATTTCAATCAGCCCCAGCATTTT
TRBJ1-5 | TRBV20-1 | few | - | CSATGFQPQHF | TGCAGTGCTACAGGGTTCCAGCCCCAGCATTTT
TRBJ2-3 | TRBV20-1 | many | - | CSARGGGDTQYF | TGCAGTGCTAGGGGAGGAGGAGATACGCAGTATTTT
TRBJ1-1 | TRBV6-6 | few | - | CASSTARENTEAFF | TGTGCCAGCAGCACAGCCAGGGAGAACACTGAAGCTTTCTTT
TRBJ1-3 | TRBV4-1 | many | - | CASSQEPGNTIYF | TGCGCCAGCAGCCAAGAGCCAGGAAACACCATATATTTT
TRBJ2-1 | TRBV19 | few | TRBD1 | CASSRGQGQFF | TGTGCCAGTAGTCGGGGACAGGGACAGTTCTTC
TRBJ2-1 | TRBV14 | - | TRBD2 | CASGRGGLSLEQFF | TGTGCCAGCGGGAGGGGCGGCCTCAGCTTGGAGCAGTTCTTC
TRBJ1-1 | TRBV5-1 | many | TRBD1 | CASSQGTGGTEAFF | TGCGCCAGCAGCCAAGGGACAGGGGGCACTGAAGCTTTCTTT
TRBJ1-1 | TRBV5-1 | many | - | CASSFRTDTEAFF | TGCGCCAGCAGCTTTAGGACAGACACTGAAGCTTTCTTT
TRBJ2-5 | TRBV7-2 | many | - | CASSNSEGGSETQYF | TGTGCCAGCAGCAATAGCGAGGGGGGCTCAGAGACCCAGTACTTC
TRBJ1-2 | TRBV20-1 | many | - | CSARDGYGYTF | TGCAGTGCTAGAGACGGATATGGCTACACCTTC
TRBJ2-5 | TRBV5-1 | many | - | CASSTSYRDETQYF | TGCGCCAGCAGCACCTCATACAGAGATGAGACCCAGTACTTC
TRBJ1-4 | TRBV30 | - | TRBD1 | CAWEGQANEKLFF | TGTGCCTGGGAGGGACAGGCAAATGAAAAACTGTTTTTT
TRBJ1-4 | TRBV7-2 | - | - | CASSFGGSTNEKLFF | TGTGCCAGCAGCTTTGGGGGGTCGACTAATGAAAAACTGTTTTTT
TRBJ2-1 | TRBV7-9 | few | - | CASSTQQGYNEQFF | TGTGCCAGCAGCACTCAGCAAGGATACAATGAGCAGTTCTTC
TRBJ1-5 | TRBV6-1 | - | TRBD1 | CASSGQEDQPQHF | TGTGCCAGCAGCGGACAGGAGGATCAGCCCCAGCATTTT
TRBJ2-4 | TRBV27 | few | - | CASSFQSGNIQYF | TGTGCCAGCAGTTTCCAATCCGGGAACATTCAGTACTTC
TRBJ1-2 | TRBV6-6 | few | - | CASRPPSDFHYGYTF | TGTGCCAGCAGGCCTCCCTCAGACTTCCACTATGGCTACACCTTC
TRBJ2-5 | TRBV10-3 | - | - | CAISESRGMGETQYF | TGTGCCATCAGTGAGTCCCGCGGGATGGGAGAGACCCAGTACTTC
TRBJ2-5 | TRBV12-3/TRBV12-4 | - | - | CARSLGGGQGTQYF | TGTGCCCGCAGTTTAGGAGGGGGCCAGGGGACCCAGTACTTC
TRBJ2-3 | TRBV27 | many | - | CASSLDWSEQYF | TGTGCCAGCAGTTTAGATTGGTCAGAGCAGTATTTT
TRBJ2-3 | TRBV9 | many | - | CASSPPLDTQYF | TGTGCCAGCAGCCCCCCATTGGATACGCAGTATTTT
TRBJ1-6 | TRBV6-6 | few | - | CASSYSNNQGRTYNSPLHF | TGTGCCAGCAGTTACTCGAATAATCAGGGTCGCACCTATAATTCACCCCTCCACTTT
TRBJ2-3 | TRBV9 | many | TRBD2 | CASSLTSGADTQYF | TGTGCCAGCAGCTTGACTAGCGGGGCAGATACGCAGTATTTT
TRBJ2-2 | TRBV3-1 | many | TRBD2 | CASSLRSLIGLAHTGELFF | TGTGCCAGCAGCCTAAGGAGCCTGATAGGACTAGCGCACACCGGGGAGCTGTTTTTT
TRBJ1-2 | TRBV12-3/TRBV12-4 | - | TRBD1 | CASSLGQGGFYGYTF | TGTGCCAGCAGTCTCGGACAGGGGGGGTTTTATGGCTACACCTTC
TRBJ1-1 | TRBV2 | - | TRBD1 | CASSAGTGSAFF | TGTGCCAGCAGCGCCGGGACAGGGTCCGCTTTCTTT
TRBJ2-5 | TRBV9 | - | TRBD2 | CASSPRLAGEQETQYF | TGTGCCAGCAGCCCTCGGCTAGCGGGAGAGCAAGAGACCCAGTACTTC
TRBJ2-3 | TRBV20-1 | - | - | CSAPPIGDTQYF | TGCAGTGCTCCCCCCATCGGAGATACGCAGTATTTT
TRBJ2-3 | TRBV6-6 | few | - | CASSTQTFPDTQYF | TGTGCCAGCAGTACCCAGACTTTTCCAGATACGCAGTATTTT
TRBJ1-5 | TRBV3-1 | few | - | CASSQVGADPQHF | TGTGCCAGCAGCCAAGTGGGGGCGGATCCCCAGCATTTT